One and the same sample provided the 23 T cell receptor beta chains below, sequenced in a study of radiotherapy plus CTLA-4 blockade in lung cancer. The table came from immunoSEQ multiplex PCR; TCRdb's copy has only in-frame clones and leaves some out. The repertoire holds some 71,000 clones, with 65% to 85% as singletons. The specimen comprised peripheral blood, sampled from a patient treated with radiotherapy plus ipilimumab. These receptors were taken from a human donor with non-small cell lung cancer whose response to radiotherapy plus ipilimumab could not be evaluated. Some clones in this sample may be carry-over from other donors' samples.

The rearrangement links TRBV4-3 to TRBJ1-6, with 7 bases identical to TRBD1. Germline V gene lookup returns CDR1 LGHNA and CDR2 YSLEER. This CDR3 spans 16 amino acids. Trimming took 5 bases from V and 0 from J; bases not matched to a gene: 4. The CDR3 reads CASSLTGTSYNSPLHF. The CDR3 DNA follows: TGCGCCAGCAGCTTGACAGGGACCTCCTATAATTCACCCCTCCACTTT.

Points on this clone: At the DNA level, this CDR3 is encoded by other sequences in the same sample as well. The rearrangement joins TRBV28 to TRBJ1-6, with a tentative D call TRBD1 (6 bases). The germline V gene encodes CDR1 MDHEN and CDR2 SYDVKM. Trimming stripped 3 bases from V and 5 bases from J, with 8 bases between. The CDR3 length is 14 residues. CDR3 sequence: CASSLGHDNSPLHF. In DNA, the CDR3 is TGTGCCAGCAGTTTGGGACACGATAATTCACCCCTCCACTTT.

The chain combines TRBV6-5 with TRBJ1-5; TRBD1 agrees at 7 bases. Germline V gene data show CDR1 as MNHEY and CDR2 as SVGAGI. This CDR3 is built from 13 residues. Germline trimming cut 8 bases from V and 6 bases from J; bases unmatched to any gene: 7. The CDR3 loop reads CASRQGVGQPQHF. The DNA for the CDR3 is TGTGCCAGCCGACAGGGAGTGGGTCAGCCCCAGCATTTT.

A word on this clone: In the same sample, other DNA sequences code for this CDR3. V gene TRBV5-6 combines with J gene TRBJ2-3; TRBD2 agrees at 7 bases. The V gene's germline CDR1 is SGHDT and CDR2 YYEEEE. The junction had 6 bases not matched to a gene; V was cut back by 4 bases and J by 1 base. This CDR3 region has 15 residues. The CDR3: CASSPGLAGTDTQYF. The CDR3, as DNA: TGTGCCAGCAGCCCCGGTCTAGCGGGCACAGATACGCAGTATTTT.

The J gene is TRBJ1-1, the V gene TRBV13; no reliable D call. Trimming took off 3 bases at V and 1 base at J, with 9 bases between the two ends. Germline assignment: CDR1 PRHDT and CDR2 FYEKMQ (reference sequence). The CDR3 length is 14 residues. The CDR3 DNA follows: TGTGCCAGCAGCTTGTTCCGGGGGAACACTGAAGCTTTCTTT. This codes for CASSLFRGNTEAFF.

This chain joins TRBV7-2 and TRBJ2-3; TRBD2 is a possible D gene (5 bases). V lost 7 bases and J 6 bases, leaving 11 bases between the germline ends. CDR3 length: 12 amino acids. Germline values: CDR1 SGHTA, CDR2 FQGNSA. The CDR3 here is CASNPGGDTQYF. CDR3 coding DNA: TGTGCCAGCAACCCCGGCGGGGATACGCAGTATTTT. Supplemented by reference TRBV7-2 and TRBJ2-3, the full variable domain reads GAGVSQSPSNKVTEKGKDVELRCDPISGHTALYWYRQSLGQGLEFLIYFQGNSAPDKSGLPSDRFSAERTGGSVSTLTIQRTQQEDSAVYLCASNPGGDTQYFGPGTRLTVL.

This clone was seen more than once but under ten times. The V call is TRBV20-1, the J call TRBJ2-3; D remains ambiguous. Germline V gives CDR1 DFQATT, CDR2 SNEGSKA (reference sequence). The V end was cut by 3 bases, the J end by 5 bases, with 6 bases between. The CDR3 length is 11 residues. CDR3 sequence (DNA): TGCAGTGCTAGTATTCGAGATACGCAGTATTTT. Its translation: CSASIRDTQYF.

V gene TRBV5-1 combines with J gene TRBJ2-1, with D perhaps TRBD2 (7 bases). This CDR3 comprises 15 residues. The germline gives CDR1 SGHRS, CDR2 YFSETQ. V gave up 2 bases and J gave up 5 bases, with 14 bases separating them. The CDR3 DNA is TGCGCCAGCAGCTTCACGTGGGGGGGCGACAATGAGCAGTTCTTC. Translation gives CASSFTWGGDNEQFF.

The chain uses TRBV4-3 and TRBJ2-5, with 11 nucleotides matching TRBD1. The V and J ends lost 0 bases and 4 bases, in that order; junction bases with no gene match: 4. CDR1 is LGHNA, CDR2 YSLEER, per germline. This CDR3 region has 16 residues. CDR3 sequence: CASSQEWDRGGETQYF. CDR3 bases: TGCGCCAGCAGCCAAGAATGGGACAGGGGGGGAGAGACCCAGTACTTC.

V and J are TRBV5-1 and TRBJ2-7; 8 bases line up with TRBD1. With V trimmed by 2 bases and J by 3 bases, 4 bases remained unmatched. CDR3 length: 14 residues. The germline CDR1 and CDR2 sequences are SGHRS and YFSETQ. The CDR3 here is CASSFSGQGYEQYF. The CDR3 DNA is TGCGCCAGCAGCTTTTCTGGACAGGGCTACGAGCAGTACTTC. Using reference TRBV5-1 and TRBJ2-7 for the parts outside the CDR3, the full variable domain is KAGVTQTPRYLIKTRGQQVTLSCSPISGHRSVSWYQQTPGQGLQFLFEYFSETQRNKGNFPGRFSGRQFSNSRSEMNVSTLELGDSALYLCASSFSGQGYEQYFGPGTRLTVT.

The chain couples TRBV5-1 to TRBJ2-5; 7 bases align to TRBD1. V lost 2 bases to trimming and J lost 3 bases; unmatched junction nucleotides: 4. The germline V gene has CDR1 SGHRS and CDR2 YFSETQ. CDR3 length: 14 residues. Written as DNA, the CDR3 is TGCGCCAGCAGCTTAGGGACAGCCGAAGAGACCCAGTACTTC. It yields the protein CASSLGTAEETQYF.

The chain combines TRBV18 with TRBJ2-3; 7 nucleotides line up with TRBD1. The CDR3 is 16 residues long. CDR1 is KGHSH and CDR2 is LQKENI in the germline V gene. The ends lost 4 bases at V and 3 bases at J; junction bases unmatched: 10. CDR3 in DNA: TGTGCCAGCTCACTCACAGGGGCCGGTGGGACAGATACGCAGTATTTT. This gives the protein CASSLTGAGGTDTQYF.

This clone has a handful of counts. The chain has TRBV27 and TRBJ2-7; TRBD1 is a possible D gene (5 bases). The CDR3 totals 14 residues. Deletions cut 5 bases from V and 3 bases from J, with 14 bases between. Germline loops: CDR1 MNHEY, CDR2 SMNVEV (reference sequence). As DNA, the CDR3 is TGTGCCAGCAGTGCACAGGATCCTAGCTACGAGCAGTACTTC. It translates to CASSAQDPSYEQYF.

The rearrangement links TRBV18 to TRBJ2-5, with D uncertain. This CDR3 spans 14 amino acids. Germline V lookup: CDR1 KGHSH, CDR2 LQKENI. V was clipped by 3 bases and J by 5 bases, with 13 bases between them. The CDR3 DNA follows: TGTGCCAGCTCACCGAGTAGTGTCGAGGAGACCCAGTACTTC. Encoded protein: CASSPSSVEETQYF.

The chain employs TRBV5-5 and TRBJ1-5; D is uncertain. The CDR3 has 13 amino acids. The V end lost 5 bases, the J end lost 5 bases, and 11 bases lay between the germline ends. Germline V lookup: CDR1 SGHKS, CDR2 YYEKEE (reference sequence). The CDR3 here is CASSMGRDQPQHF. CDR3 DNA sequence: TGTGCCAGCAGTATGGGGAGGGATCAGCCCCAGCATTTT.

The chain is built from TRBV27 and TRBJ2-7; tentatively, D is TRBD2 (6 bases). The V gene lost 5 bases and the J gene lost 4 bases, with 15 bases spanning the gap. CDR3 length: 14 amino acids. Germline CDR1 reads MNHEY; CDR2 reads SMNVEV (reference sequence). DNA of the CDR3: TGTGCCAGCAGTCCGCTGGGGGGAGGTTACGAGCAGTACTTC. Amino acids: CASSPLGGGYEQYF.

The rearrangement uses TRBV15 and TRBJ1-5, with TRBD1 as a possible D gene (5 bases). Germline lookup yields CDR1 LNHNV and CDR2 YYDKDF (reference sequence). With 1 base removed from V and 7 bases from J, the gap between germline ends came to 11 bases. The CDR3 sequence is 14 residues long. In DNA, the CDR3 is TGTGCCACCAGCAGAGGGGGGAGGGAGCAGCCCCAGCATTTT. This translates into CATSRGGREQPQHF.

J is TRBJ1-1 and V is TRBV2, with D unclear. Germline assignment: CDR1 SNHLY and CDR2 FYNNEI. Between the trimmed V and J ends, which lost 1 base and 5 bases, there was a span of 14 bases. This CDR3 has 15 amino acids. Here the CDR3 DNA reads TGTGCCAGCAGTGAAGAAGCGGGGTTGGGAACTGAAGCTTTCTTT. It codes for CASSEEAGLGTEAFF.

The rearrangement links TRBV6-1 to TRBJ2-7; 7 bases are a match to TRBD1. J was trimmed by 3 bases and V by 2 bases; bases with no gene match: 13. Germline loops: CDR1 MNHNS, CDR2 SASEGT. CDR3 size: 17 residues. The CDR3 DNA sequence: TGTGCCAGCAGTGAATACCCCAGGGGGAGCGAATTCTACGAGCAGTACTTC. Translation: CASSEYPRGSEFYEQYF.

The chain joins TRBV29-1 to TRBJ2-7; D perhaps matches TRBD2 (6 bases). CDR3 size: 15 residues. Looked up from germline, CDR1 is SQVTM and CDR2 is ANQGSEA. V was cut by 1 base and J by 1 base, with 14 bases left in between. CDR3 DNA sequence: TGCAGCGTTGAAGGCCAGGGCCGGGGGTCCTACGAGCAGTACTTC. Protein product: CSVEGQGRGSYEQYF.

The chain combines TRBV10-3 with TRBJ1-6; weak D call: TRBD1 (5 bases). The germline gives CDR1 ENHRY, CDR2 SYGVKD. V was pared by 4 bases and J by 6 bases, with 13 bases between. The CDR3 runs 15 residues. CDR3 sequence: CAISAGGLTNSPLHF. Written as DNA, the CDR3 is TGTGCCATCAGTGCTGGGGGACTTACTAATTCACCCCTCCACTTT.

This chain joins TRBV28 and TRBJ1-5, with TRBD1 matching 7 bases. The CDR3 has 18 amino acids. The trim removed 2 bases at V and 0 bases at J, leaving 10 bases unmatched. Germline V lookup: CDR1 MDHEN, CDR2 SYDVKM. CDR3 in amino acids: CASSLRGQRSYSNQPQHF. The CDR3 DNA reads TGTGCCAGCAGTTTACGGGGACAGAGGAGCTATAGCAATCAGCCCCAGCATTTT.

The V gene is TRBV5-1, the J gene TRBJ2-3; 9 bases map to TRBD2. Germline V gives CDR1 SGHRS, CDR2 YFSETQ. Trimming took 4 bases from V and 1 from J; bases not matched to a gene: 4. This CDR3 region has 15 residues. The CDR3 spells CASSGGGAGTDTQYF. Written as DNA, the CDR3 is TGCGCCAGCAGCGGCGGGGGGGCCGGCACAGATACGCAGTATTTT.